Listed below are T cell receptor beta chains from one sample, sequenced in a study of blood T cells in healthy people across ages. TCRdb itself ran the 5' RACE reads through MiXCR, one entry per CDR3 protein. The top ten hold about 19% of the sample, which has about 1 million distinct CDR3 sequences, more than 40% seen once. The sequencing sample was made of blood. These receptors were collected from a woman aged 55 to 70 in good health. Each CDR3 is given with its conserved first and last residue. D genes are given only for firm matches. Where a row states a size, it is once, few, many or the class of an expanded clone; other rows omit it.

V gene,J gene,clone size,D gene,CDR3 protein,CDR3 DNA
TRBV27,TRBJ2-3,NA,NA,CASSLLPGESTDTQYF,TGTGCCAGCAGTTTACTTCCGGGAGAGAGCACAGATACGCAGTATTTT
TRBV20-1,TRBJ2-4,NA,NA,CSARPGAGRRDIQYF,TGCAGTGCTAGACCAGGGGCCGGCCGGAGGGACATTCAGTACTTC
TRBV15,TRBJ2-4,NA,NA,CATSVGRTLAKNIQYF,TGTGCCACCAGCGTTGGACGGACCCTAGCCAAAAACATTCAGTACTTC
TRBV6-1,TRBJ2-4,few,TRBD2,CASSEAFGGDIQYF,TGTGCCAGCAGTGAAGCGTTTGGGGGGGACATTCAGTACTTC
TRBV27,TRBJ2-5,NA,NA,CASSFRSGSNPNEQYF,TGTGCCAGCAGTTTTCGTTCCGGGAGTAACCCCAATGAGCAGTACTTC
TRBV7-6,TRBJ2-1,NA,TRBD1,CASSKLTGVSEQFF,TGTGCCAGCAGCAAATTGACAGGGGTTAGTGAGCAGTTCTTC
TRBV7-2,TRBJ2-3,few,TRBD2,CASSGTSGMRTDTQYF,TGTGCCAGCAGCGGGACTAGCGGGATGCGAACAGATACGCAGTATTTT
TRBV7-3,TRBJ2-3,once,NA,CASSFGAGGDTQYF,TGTGCCAGCAGCTTCGGGGCAGGAGGAGATACGCAGTATTTT
TRBV27,TRBJ1-4,NA,NA,CASSLVGRLNNNEKLFF,TGTGCCAGCAGTTTAGTGGGACGCCTGAACAATAATGAAAAACTGTTTTTT
TRBV11-2,TRBJ2-7,NA,TRBD2,CASSLTGTSDYEQYF,TGTGCCAGCAGCTTAACCGGGACTAGCGACTACGAGCAGTACTTC
TRBV5-1,TRBJ2-2,NA,NA,CASSLEGATNTGELFF,TGCGCCAGCAGCTTGGAAGGCGCGACCAACACCGGGGAGCTGTTTTTT
TRBV7-8,TRBJ2-2,few,NA,CASSLSGSDTGELFF,TGTGCCAGCAGCTTATCGGGATCAGACACCGGGGAGCTGTTTTTT
TRBV5-1,TRBJ2-7,NA,NA,CVSSLRDTFYEQYF,TGCGTCAGCAGCCTCCGGGACACCTTCTACGAGCAGTACTTC
TRBV7-8,TRBJ2-1,NA,TRBD2,CASSLVGLAGGRGDEQFF,TGTGCCAGCAGCTTAGTCGGGCTAGCGGGAGGGCGAGGCGATGAGCAGTTCTTC
TRBV11-2,TRBJ2-1,NA,NA,CASSLDPNPGNEQFF,TGTGCCAGCAGCTTAGATCCCAACCCTGGGAATGAGCAGTTCTTC
TRBV10-1,TRBJ2-3,few,NA,CASSESAGNTQYF,TGCGCCAGCAGTGAGTCGGCGGGAAATACGCAGTATTTT
TRBV12-3/TRBV12-4,TRBJ1-5,NA,NA,CASRGNSNQPQHF,TGTGCCAGCAGGGGCAATAGCAATCAGCCCCAGCATTTT
TRBV5-6,TRBJ2-1,few,NA,CASSFTADAYNEQFF,TGTGCCAGCAGCTTTACAGCAGATGCCTACAATGAGCAGTTCTTC
TRBV7-9,TRBJ2-5,NA,TRBD2,CASSSILAGGAETQYF,TGTGCCAGCAGCTCCATTCTAGCGGGAGGGGCGGAGACCCAGTACTTC
TRBV28,TRBJ2-7,NA,TRBD2,CASSLMASGSYEQYF,TGTGCCAGCAGTTTAATGGCTAGCGGCTCCTACGAGCAGTACTTC
TRBV9,TRBJ2-5,NA,TRBD2,CASSVEAGYETQYF,TGTGCCAGCAGCGTAGAAGCGGGATACGAGACCCAGTACTTC
TRBV6-2/TRBV6-3,TRBJ2-7,many,NA,CASNQIPGSMYEQYF,TGTGCCAGCAACCAAATCCCGGGGAGTATGTACGAGCAGTACTTC
TRBV7-9,TRBJ2-7,few,NA,CASSLQGFAGTYEQYF,TGTGCCAGCAGCTTACAGGGGTTTGCGGGTACCTACGAGCAGTACTTC
TRBV2,TRBJ2-1,NA,NA,CASSMGAGGPEQFF,TGTGCCAGCAGTATGGGGGCTGGCGGTCCCGAGCAGTTCTTC
TRBV9,TRBJ2-5,NA,TRBD1,CASSVGQGGSETQYF,TGTGCCAGCAGCGTAGGACAGGGTGGTTCTGAGACCCAGTACTTC
TRBV7-6,TRBJ2-7,NA,TRBD1,CASSSAGTGRFAASSEQYF,TGTGCCAGCAGCTCCGCCGGGACAGGCCGATTCGCTGCTTCCTCCGAGCAGTACTTC
TRBV30,TRBJ2-5,NA,NA,CAWSVGAVRNEQYF,TGTGCCTGGAGTGTAGGCGCCGTTAGGAATGAGCAGTACTTC
TRBV7-9,TRBJ2-7,once,TRBD2,CAGSLVAMWTSDSYEQYF,TGTGCCGGCAGCTTAGTGGCGATGTGGACTAGCGACTCCTACGAGCAGTACTTC
TRBV3-1,TRBJ2-5,NA,TRBD2,CASSQERGTILAGVETQYF,TGTGCCAGCAGCCAAGAGCGTGGTACGATCCTAGCGGGTGTGGAGACCCAGTACTTC
TRBV5-1,TRBJ2-1,NA,TRBD1,CASSLRSPRDSLNNEQFF,TGCGCCAGCAGCTTGCGTTCCCCTAGGGACAGCCTGAACAATGAGCAGTTCTTC
TRBV3-1,TRBJ2-5,NA,NA,CASSRYRETQYF,TGTGCCAGCAGCCGATACAGGGAGACCCAGTACTTC
TRBV11-2,TRBJ2-7,NA,NA,CANSFGEMEEYF,TGTGCCAACAGCTTCGGGGAGATGGAGGAGTACTTC
TRBV12-3/TRBV12-4,TRBJ2-1,NA,TRBD2,CASSLAGGPENEQFF,TGTGCCAGCAGTTTAGCGGGAGGGCCGGAGAATGAGCAGTTCTTC
TRBV29-1,TRBJ1-4,many,NA,CSARSPGQPNEKLFF,TGCAGCGCCCGATCCCCCGGACAGCCTAATGAAAAACTGTTTTTT
TRBV2,TRBJ2-5,NA,NA,CASLTPTLETQYF,TGTGCCAGTCTCACCCCGACCCTGGAGACCCAGTACTTC
TRBV28,TRBJ2-1,few,NA,CASSLTQYNEQFF,TGTGCCAGCAGCTTGACTCAGTACAATGAGCAGTTCTTC